The 17 T cell receptor beta chains below come from one sample, sequenced in a study of prognosis after radiotherapy for stage I lung cancer. Amplification of TCR beta CDR3 from genomic DNA used two-round multiplex PCR. Round one of PCR was performed, and it used primers specific to each TRBV and TRBJ gene. One entry per CDR3 protein, called by TCRdb with MiXCR from the multiplex PCR reads. Of some 56,000 distinct CDR3 sequences in the sample, roughly 29% were seen once. The material sequenced was PBMCs, taken before or after stereotactic body radiation therapy (not recorded which). Source of these receptors: a donor at least 50 years old with non-small cell lung cancer.

Ten or more counts support this clonotype. V is TRBV9 and J is TRBJ1-3, with 7 bases lining up with TRBD1. Germline V gives CDR1 SGDLS, CDR2 YYNGEE. The CDR3 spans 14 residues. V lost 3 bases and J lost 6; bases outside the gene matches: 6. CDR3 in amino acids: CASSAQTGVNTIYF. The CDR3, as DNA: TGTGCCAGCAGCGCCCAAACAGGGGTAAACACCATATATTTT.

This clonotype was seen at least ten times. The CDR3 DNA follows: TGTGCCAGTAGCCTACTAGCGGGGGACTACGAGCAGTACTTC. It codes for CASSLLAGDYEQYF. The J gene is TRBJ2-7, the V gene TRBV19, with TRBD2 matching over 11 bases. This CDR3 is built from 14 residues. The V and J ends lost 6 bases and 3 bases, in that order; junction bases with no gene match: 4. Per the germline V gene, CDR1 is LNHDA and CDR2 is SQIVND (reference sequence).

In its sample, this clonotype was seen many times. The J gene is TRBJ2-1, the V gene TRBV3-1; 8 bases are a match to TRBD2. Germline CDR1 reads LGHDT; CDR2 reads YNNKEL (reference sequence). J lost 5 bases, V lost 0 bases, and 6 bases had no gene match. The CDR3 totals 16 residues. The CDR3 bases are TGTGCCAGCAGCCAAGATGGAGCGGGGGCTGACAATGAGCAGTTCTTC. It encodes CASSQDGAGADNEQFF.

Points on this clonotype: A much larger clone lies one base from this, so it may be a read error. The chain links TRBV5-1 to TRBJ2-7, with TRBD1 matching over 9 bases. The CDR3 sequence is 15 residues long. Germline CDR1 is SGHRS and CDR2 is YFSETQ. CDR3 sequence (DNA): TGCGCCAGCAGCTTAACCGGGACAGGGAGGTACGAGAAGTACTTC. Amino acids: CASSLTGTGRYEKYF.

This clonotype came up once. A much larger clone lies one base from this, so it may be a read error. The V gene is TRBV20-1, the J gene TRBJ1-5; a possible D gene is TRBD1 (5 bases). This CDR3 is built from 13 residues. Per the germline V gene, CDR1 is DFQATT and CDR2 is SNEGSKA (reference sequence). CDR3 amino acids: CSVQGYSNQPQNF. The CDR3, as DNA: TGCAGTGTCCAGGGTTATAGCAATCAGCCCCAGAATTTT.

This clonotype was counted at least ten times. The chain combines TRBV5-1 with TRBJ1-1; D call uncertain. V lost 4 bases and J 0 bases, leaving 7 bases between the germline ends. The germline V gene encodes CDR1 SGHRS and CDR2 YFSETQ. This CDR3 is built from 13 residues. The chain's CDR3 is CASSGQVNTEAFF. The CDR3 bases are TGCGCCAGCAGCGGGCAGGTGAACACTGAAGCTTTCTTT. The variable domain in full, completed from reference TRBV5-1 and TRBJ1-1, reads KAGVTQTPRYLIKTRGQQVTLSCSPISGHRSVSWYQQTPGQGLQFLFEYFSETQRNKGNFPGRFSGRQFSNSRSEMNVSTLELGDSALYLCASSGQVNTEAFFGQGTRLTVV.

This clonotype has ten or more counts. J is TRBJ1-2 and V is TRBV20-1; D gene unclear. The CDR3 is 12 amino acids. Germline V gene data show CDR1 as DFQATT and CDR2 as SNEGSKA (reference sequence). CDR3 sequence reads: CRSQEPGEGYTF. For the CDR3, the DNA is TGCAGGTCTCAGGAGCCCGGGGAAGGCTACACCTTC.

This clonotype was recorded many times. The J gene is TRBJ2-2, the V gene TRBV28, with 9 bases lining up with TRBD1. The germline V gene encodes CDR1 MDHEN and CDR2 SYDVKM. J lost 3 bases, V lost 8 bases, and 4 bases had no gene match. This CDR3 spans 14 amino acids. CDR3 region: CASDDRGDTGELFF. The CDR3 DNA follows: TGTGCCAGCGATGACAGGGGGGACACCGGGGAGCTGTTTTTT. The full variable domain, its missing parts supplied by reference TRBV28 and TRBJ2-2, is DVKVTQSSRYLVKRTGEKVFLECVQDMDHENMFWYRQDPGLGLRLIYFSYDVKMKEKGDIPEGYSVSREKKERFSLILESASTNQTSMYLCASDDRGDTGELFFGEGSRLTVL.

Notes on this clonotype: Since the CDR3 does not end with the conserved phenylalanine or tryptophan, this likely comes from a read error. This chain connects TRBV5-1 to TRBJ2-3, with 7 positions matching TRBD1. The CDR3 has 15 amino acids. Trimming at V came to 4 bases and at J to 5 bases, leaving 10 bases not matched to a gene. CDR1 and CDR2 from the germline V gene are SGHRS and YFSETQ. The chain's CDR3 is CASSPDRTPKDTQYL. The CDR3 DNA is TGCGCCAGCAGCCCGGACAGGACACCCAAAGATACGCAGTATTTA.

This clonotype was seen at least ten times. The gene calls are TRBV3-1 and TRBJ1-4; D call uncertain. The CDR3 is made up of 15 amino acids. The V gene's germline CDR1 is LGHDT and CDR2 YNNKEL (reference sequence). The ends were cut back, 1 base at V and 4 bases at J, with 10 bases in the middle. This CDR3 reads CASSQGRVLNEKLFF. Written as DNA, the CDR3 is TGTGCCAGCAGCCAAGGCCGGGTCCTTAATGAAAAACTGTTTTTT. The whole variable domain, filled in from reference TRBV3-1 and TRBJ1-4, reads DTAVSQTPKYLVTQMGNDKSIKCEQNLGHDTMYWYKQDSKKFLKIMFSYNNKELIINETVPNRFSPKSPDKAHLNLHINSLELGDSAVYFCASSQGRVLNEKLFFGSGTQLSVL.

This chain uses TRBV19 with TRBJ2-1; TRBD1 agrees at 7 bases. In germline, CDR1 is LNHDA, CDR2 SQIVND (reference sequence). This CDR3 is 15 amino acids long. V was pared by 6 bases and J by 5 bases, with 10 bases of the junction left unmatched. CDR3 nucleotide sequence: TGTGCCAGTAGCCCCCGCGACAGGGTAAACAATGAGCAGTTCTTC. Translated, it gives CASSPRDRVNNEQFF.

This clonotype occurred many times. The chain joins TRBV3-1 to TRBJ2-3; 10 bases match TRBD2. Trimming cost V 1 base and J 4 bases; bases outside gene matches: 8. CDR3 length: 17 amino acids. The germline V gene encodes CDR1 LGHDT and CDR2 YNNKEL (reference sequence). The CDR3, as DNA: TGTGCCAGCAGCCAAGGAGGAGCGGGGGGGAACCCAGATACGCAGTATTTT. Its translation is CASSQGGAGGNPDTQYF.

As for this clonotype: Being one base from a much bigger clone, this may be a read error. The chain joins TRBV6-2 or TRBV6-3 to TRBJ2-7; 7 nucleotides match TRBD1. This CDR3 has 15 amino acids. V lost 7 bases, J lost 1 base, and 10 bases stayed unmatched. Germline CDR1 is MNHEY and CDR2 is SVGEGT. CDR3 region: CASTRQGPESYEQYF. Here the CDR3 DNA reads TGTGCCAGCACCAGACAGGGCCCCGAGTCCTACGAGCAGTACTTC.

This clonotype was detected ten times or more. This chain's CDR3 is CASALGYGGYTF. The CDR3 coding sequence is TGTGCCAGCGCGCTAGGGTACGGGGGCTACACCTTC. The chain recombines TRBV19 with TRBJ1-2; D gene unclear. The CDR3 has 12 residues. Trimming pared 9 bases from V and 8 bases from J, leaving 16 bases between. The germline CDR1 and CDR2 sequences are LNHDA and SQIVND (reference sequence). Looking up the rest from reference TRBV19 and TRBJ1-2 gives the full variable domain: DGGITQSPKYLFRKEGQNVTLSCEQNLNHDAMYWYRQDPGQGLRLIYYSQIVNDFQKGDIAEGYSVSREKKESFPLTVTSAQKNPTAFYLCASALGYGGYTFGSGTRLTVV.

This clonotype was seen at least ten times. The rearrangement uses TRBV5-1 and TRBJ2-2, with D possibly called TRBD1 or TRBD2 (6 bases each). The V end was cut by 4 bases, the J end by 6 bases, with 10 bases between. The germline V gene encodes CDR1 SGHRS and CDR2 YFSETQ. The CDR3 totals 13 residues. CDR3 protein: CASSRGGPGELFF. The CDR3 DNA sequence: TGCGCCAGCAGCAGAGGGGGGCCCGGGGAGCTGTTTTTT.

Concerning this clonotype itself: Given a far larger clone just one base away, this is likely a sequencing read error. The chain has TRBV6-4 and TRBJ1-5; D unclear. The CDR3 sequence is 13 residues long. Germline values: CDR1 MRHNA, CDR2 SNTAGT. Between the trimmed V and J ends, which lost 5 bases and 2 bases, there was a span of 7 bases. The chain's CDR3 is CASSYNGNQPQHF. In DNA form, the CDR3 reads TGTGCCAGCAGTTACAATGGCAATCAGCCCCAGCATTTT.

This clonotype was found many times. The gene calls are TRBV5-5 and TRBJ1-1, with D unresolved. V lost 4 bases and J 6 bases, leaving 16 bases between the germline ends. The germline gives CDR1 SGHKS, CDR2 YYEKEE (reference sequence). The CDR3 is made up of 14 amino acids. CDR3 in amino acids: CASSPRVTNSEAFF. CDR3 bases: TGTGCCAGCAGCCCCCGGGTCACTAATTCTGAAGCTTTCTTT. The variable domain in full, with the rest retrieved from reference TRBV5-5 and TRBJ1-1, is DAGVTQSPTHLIKTRGQQVTLRCSPISGHKSVSWYQQVLGQGPQFIFQYYEKEERGRGNFPDRFSARQFPNYSSELNVNALLLGDSALYLCASSPRVTNSEAFFGQGTRLTVV.